These T cell receptor beta chains were read from a single sample in a study of glioma-infiltrating T cells. TCRdb ran MiXCR on the multiplex PCR reads and lists one entry per CDR3 protein. The table has fewer than 200,000 distinct CDR3 sequences, around 32% seen once. The sequencing input was glioma tissue, nonneoplastic brain tissue, or PBMCs (not recorded which). The receptor source for this set is a human donor with low-grade glioma or glioblastoma, undergoing nonglioma brain surgery, or in good health (not recorded which). CDR3s include the opening cysteine and the closing phenylalanine or tryptophan. D genes are given only for firm matches. Clone size is given for some rows only: seen once, a few or many times, or a class if the clone is expanded.

len	d_gene	v_gene	abundance	j_gene	CDR3aa	CDR3nt
15	NA	TRBV11-2	many	TRBJ1-1	CASNPPVRPNTEAFF	TGTGCCAGCAACCCCCCAGTCCGCCCGAACACTGAAGCTTTCTTT
16	TRBD2	TRBV7-9	many	TRBJ2-7	CASSLPTSGRTYEQYF	TGTGCCAGCAGCTTACCGACTAGCGGGAGGACCTACGAGCAGTACTTC
14	NA	TRBV28	many	TRBJ1-1	CASSSEDEATEAFF	TGTGCCAGCAGCTCGGAGGACGAGGCCACTGAAGCTTTCTTT
16	TRBD2	TRBV7-2	many	TRBJ2-5	CASSLGPSGFQETQYF	TGTGCCAGCAGCTTAGGGCCTAGCGGGTTCCAAGAGACCCAGTACTTC
15	TRBD2	TRBV10-3	NA	TRBJ2-7	CAIREGLAYTYEQYF	TGTGCCATCAGAGAGGGACTAGCGTACACCTACGAGCAGTACTTC
15	NA	TRBV12-3/TRBV12-4	many	TRBJ2-7	CASSPRQEYSYEQYF	TGTGCCAGCAGTCCCAGACAGGAATACTCCTACGAGCAGTACTTC
13	TRBD1	TRBV12-3/TRBV12-4	many	TRBJ1-2	CASSLRQGNGYTF	TGTGCCAGCAGTCTCCGACAGGGGAATGGCTACACCTTC
15	TRBD2	TRBV24-1	NA	TRBJ2-1	CATRVAGGPNNEQFF	TGTGCCACCAGAGTAGCGGGAGGGCCCAACAATGAGCAGTTCTTC
11	NA	TRBV7-9	many	TRBJ1-1	CASSLITEAFF	TGTGCCAGCAGCTTAATAACTGAAGCTTTCTTT
15	TRBD2	TRBV6-2/TRBV6-3	many	TRBJ2-7	CASRGSTSGSWEQYF	TGTGCCAGCAGAGGCTCGACTAGCGGGAGTTGGGAGCAGTACTTC
14	NA	TRBV18	many	TRBJ2-7	CASSPRGRSYEQYF	TGTGCCAGCTCACCACGGGGCCGCTCCTACGAGCAGTACTTC
18	NA	TRBV27	many	TRBJ1-1	CASSSPGSAKLVNTEAFF	TGTGCCAGCAGCTCCCCCGGGAGCGCTAAATTAGTGAACACTGAAGCTTTCTTT
17	NA	TRBV16	few	TRBJ1-5	CASSQSDLGARNQPQHF	TGTGCCAGCAGCCAATCGGATTTGGGAGCTCGTAATCAGCCCCAGCATTTT
10	NA	TRBV20-1	many	TRBJ2-3	CSARGGTQYF	TGCAGTGCTAGAGGGGGTACGCAGTATTTT
14	TRBD2	TRBV9	NA	TRBJ2-1	CASSRLLAANEKFF	TGTGCCAGCAGCCGTTTACTAGCGGCCAATGAGAAGTTCTTC
15	NA	TRBV13	NA	TRBJ2-6	CASSLLFSGANVLTF	TGTGCCAGCAGCTTATTGTTCTCTGGGGCCAACGTCCTGACTTTC
13	NA	TRBV5-1	few	TRBJ2-3	CASRNPVTDTQYF	TGCGCCAGCAGAAATCCCGTGACAGATACGCAGTATTTT
16	TRBD2	TRBV20-1	NA	TRBJ2-2	CSARVAAGGVSGGLFF	TGCAGTGCTAGAGTTGCAGCGGGAGGGGTATCCGGGGGGCTGTTTTTT
11	NA	TRBV20-1	many	TRBJ2-1	CSARAGYEQFF	TGCAGTGCTAGAGCCGGGTATGAGCAGTTCTTC
15	TRBD2	TRBV6-5	many	TRBJ2-1	CASSYGLAGFNEQFF	TGTGCCAGCAGTTATGGGCTAGCGGGGTTCAATGAGCAGTTCTTC
14	NA	TRBV11-1	many	TRBJ2-1	CASTPRDGYNEQFF	TGTGCCAGCACGCCGAGGGACGGGTACAATGAGCAGTTCTTC
14	TRBD1	TRBV10-3	many	TRBJ1-2	CAITPGTGSTGYTF	TGTGCCATCACCCCTGGGACAGGGAGTACTGGCTACACCTTC
14	NA	TRBV6-1	many	TRBJ2-7	CASSYEALGGEQYF	TGTGCCAGCAGTTACGAAGCCTTGGGAGGCGAGCAGTACTTC
15	TRBD2	TRBV6-2/TRBV6-3	NA	TRBJ2-1	CASSYAKRDRYEQFF	TGTGCCAGCAGTTACGCGAAGCGGGATCGCTATGAGCAGTTCTTC
11	NA	TRBV6-1	many	TRBJ2-3	CASQRTDTQYF	TGTGCCTCACAAAGGACAGATACGCAGTATTTT
14	NA	TRBV19	NA	TRBJ2-3	CASTPRSPTDTQYF	TGTGCCAGTACACCGCGGTCACCCACAGATACGCAGTATTTT
15	NA	TRBV6-2/TRBV6-3	many	TRBJ2-7	CASRDTGGDLYEQYF	TGTGCCAGCAGGGACACAGGGGGGGATCTCTACGAGCAGTACTTC
14	TRBD1	TRBV25-1	many	TRBJ1-1	CASSWTGENTEAFF	TGTGCCAGCAGCTGGACAGGGGAGAACACTGAAGCTTTCTTT
13	NA	TRBV6-6	many	TRBJ2-1	CANSYSLAGEQFF	TGTGCCAACAGTTACTCACTAGCCGGTGAGCAGTTCTTC
13	NA	TRBV29-1	NA	TRBJ1-4	CSVEAGAPEKLFF	TGCAGCGTTGAGGCGGGGGCACCCGAAAAACTGTTTTTT
13	NA	TRBV20-1	many	TRBJ2-1	CSARGRKYNEQFF	TGCAGTGCTAGAGGGAGGAAATACAATGAGCAGTTCTTC
14	NA	TRBV4-1	many	TRBJ2-7	CASSQGGGTYEQYF	TGCGCCAGCAGCCAGGGAGGGGGTACCTACGAGCAGTACTTC
14	NA	TRBV20-1	many	TRBJ1-2	CSARGIGGNYGYTF	TGCAGTGCTAGAGGGATAGGGGGGAACTATGGCTACACCTTC
17	NA	TRBV7-2	few	TRBJ2-7	CASSRGGSIPITYEQYF	TGTGCCAGCAGCAGGGGGGGGTCCATCCCTATTACTTACGAGCAGTACTTC
18	TRBD2	TRBV20-1	many	TRBJ2-4	CSARPQTSGSTKVGIQYF	TGCAGTGCTAGACCTCAGACTAGCGGGAGTACCAAGGTCGGCATTCAGTACTTC
11	NA	TRBV18	many	TRBJ1-1	CASLEGTEAFF	TGTGCCAGCTTAGAGGGCACTGAAGCTTTCTTT
14	TRBD1	TRBV19	many	TRBJ1-5	CASSTGQVFQPQHF	TGTGCCAGTAGTACAGGACAGGTATTCCAGCCCCAGCATTTT
15	NA	TRBV15	many	TRBJ2-5	CATSRDKSGRETQYF	TGTGCCACCAGCAGAGATAAATCCGGGAGAGAGACCCAGTACTTC
18	NA	TRBV7-3	NA	TRBJ2-2	CASSPRGSGPRRFGELFF	TGCGCCAGCAGCCCCCGGGGCAGTGGGCCCAGGAGATTCGGGGAGCTGTTTTTT
16	NA	TRBV27	many	TRBJ2-7	CASSFMPTAPTYEQYF	TGTGCCAGCAGTTTCATGCCCACCGCGCCCACCTACGAGCAGTACTTC
15	NA	TRBV18	NA	TRBJ2-5	CASSQPSVPGETQYF	TGTGCCAGCTCACAACCGTCTGTGCCCGGAGAGACCCAGTACTTC
15	TRBD2	TRBV11-2	many	TRBJ2-3	CASSLSGRASDTQYF	TGTGCCAGCAGCCTTAGCGGGAGGGCCTCGGATACGCAGTATTTT